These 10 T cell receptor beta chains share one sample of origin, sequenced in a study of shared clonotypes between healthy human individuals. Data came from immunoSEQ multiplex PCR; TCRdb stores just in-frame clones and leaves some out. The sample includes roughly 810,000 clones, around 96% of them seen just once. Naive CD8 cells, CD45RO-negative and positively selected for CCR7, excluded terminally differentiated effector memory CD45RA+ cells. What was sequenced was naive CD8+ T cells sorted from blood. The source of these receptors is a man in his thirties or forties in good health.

The DNA of the CDR3 is TGTGCCAGCAGGGGGAGGGGGCGTGCTCTGGTGGAAAAACTGTTTTTT. It specifies CASRGRGRALVEKLFF. The J gene is TRBJ1-4, the V gene TRBV25-1, with 7 bases fitting TRBD1. After removal of 6 bases from V and 8 bases from J, the junction contained 15 bases not matched to a gene. This CDR3 spans 16 amino acids. In germline, CDR1 is MGHDK, CDR2 SYGVNS.

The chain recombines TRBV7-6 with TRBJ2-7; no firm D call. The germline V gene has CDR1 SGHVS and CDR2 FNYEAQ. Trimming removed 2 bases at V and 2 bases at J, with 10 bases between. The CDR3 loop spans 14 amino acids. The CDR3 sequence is CASSLLRPPYEQYF. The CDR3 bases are TGTGCCAGCAGCTTACTACGGCCTCCCTACGAGCAGTACTTC.

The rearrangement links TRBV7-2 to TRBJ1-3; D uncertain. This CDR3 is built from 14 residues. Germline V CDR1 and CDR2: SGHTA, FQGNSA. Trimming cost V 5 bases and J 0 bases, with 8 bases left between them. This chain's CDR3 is CASSIGLSGNTIYF. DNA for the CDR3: TGTGCCAGCAGCATAGGGCTCTCTGGAAACACCATATATTTT.

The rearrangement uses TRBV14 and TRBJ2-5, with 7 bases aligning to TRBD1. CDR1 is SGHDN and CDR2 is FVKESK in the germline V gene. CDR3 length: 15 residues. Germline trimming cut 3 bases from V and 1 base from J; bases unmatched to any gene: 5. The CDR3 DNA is TGTGCCAGCAGCCAGCCCGGGACAGCCCAAGAGACCCAGTACTTC. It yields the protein CASSQPGTAQETQYF. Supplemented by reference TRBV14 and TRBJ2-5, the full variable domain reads EAGVTQFPSHSVIEKGQTVTLRCDPISGHDNLYWYRRVMGKEIKFLLHFVKESKQDESGMPNNRFLAERTGGTYSTLKVQPAELEDSGVYFCASSQPGTAQETQYFGPGTRLLVL.

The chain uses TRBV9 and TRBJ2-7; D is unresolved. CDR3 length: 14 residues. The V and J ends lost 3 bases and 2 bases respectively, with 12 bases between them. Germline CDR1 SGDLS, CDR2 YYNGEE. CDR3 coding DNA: TGTGCCAGCAGCGAAGAGCCATGGACCTACGAGCAGTACTTC. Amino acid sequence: CASSEEPWTYEQYF. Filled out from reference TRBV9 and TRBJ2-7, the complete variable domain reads DSGVTQTPKHLITATGQRVTLRCSPRSGDLSVYWYQQSLDQGLQFLIQYYNGEERAKGNILERFSAQQFPDLHSELNLSSLELGDSALYFCASSEEPWTYEQYFGPGTRLTVT.

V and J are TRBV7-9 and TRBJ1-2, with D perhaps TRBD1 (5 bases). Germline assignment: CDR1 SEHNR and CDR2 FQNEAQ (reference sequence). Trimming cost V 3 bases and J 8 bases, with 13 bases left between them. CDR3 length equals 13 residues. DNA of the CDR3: TGTGCCAGCAGCTTGGAGAGGGACCGAGGCTACACCTTC. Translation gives CASSLERDRGYTF. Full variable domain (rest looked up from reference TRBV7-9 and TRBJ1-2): DTGVSQNPRHKITKRGQNVTFRCDPISEHNRLYWYRQTLGQGPEFLTYFQNEAQLEKSRLLSDRFSAERPKGSFSTLEIQRTEQGDSAMYLCASSLERDRGYTFGSGTRLTVV.

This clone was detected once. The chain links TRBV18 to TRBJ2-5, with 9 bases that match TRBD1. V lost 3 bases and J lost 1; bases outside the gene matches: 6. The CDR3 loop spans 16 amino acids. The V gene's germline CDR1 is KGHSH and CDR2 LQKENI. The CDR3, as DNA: TGTGCCAGCTCACCCAACTCGGGACAGGGCCAAGAGACCCAGTACTTC. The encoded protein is CASSPNSGQGQETQYF.

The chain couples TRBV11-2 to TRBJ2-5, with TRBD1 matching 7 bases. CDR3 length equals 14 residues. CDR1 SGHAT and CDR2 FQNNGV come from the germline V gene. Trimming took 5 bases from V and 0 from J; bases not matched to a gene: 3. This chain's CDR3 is CASSPGQDQETQYF. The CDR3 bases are TGTGCCAGCAGCCCCGGACAGGACCAAGAGACCCAGTACTTC.

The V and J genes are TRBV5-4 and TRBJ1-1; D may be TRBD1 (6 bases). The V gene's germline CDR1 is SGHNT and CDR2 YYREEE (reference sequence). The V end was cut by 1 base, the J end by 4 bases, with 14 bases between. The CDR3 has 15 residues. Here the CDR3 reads CASSLSTGLSTEAFF. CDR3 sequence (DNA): TGTGCCAGCAGCTTGTCCACAGGGTTGTCCACTGAAGCTTTCTTT.

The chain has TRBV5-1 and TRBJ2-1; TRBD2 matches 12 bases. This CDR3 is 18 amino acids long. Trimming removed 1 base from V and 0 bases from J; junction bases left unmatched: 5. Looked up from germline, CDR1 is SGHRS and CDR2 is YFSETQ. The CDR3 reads CASSLIPSGRDSYNEQFF. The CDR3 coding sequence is TGCGCCAGCAGCTTGATACCTAGCGGGAGGGACTCCTACAATGAGCAGTTCTTC.